The next 19 T cell receptor beta chains were all read from a single sample in a study of blood T cell repertoires in COVID-19. Profiling relied on immunoSEQ multiplex PCR, and the TCRdb table lists in-frame clones only, not all of them. The sample carries just over 200,000 clones, 85% to 90% recorded once. The sample comprised peripheral blood. The origin of the receptors is a man aged 80 or over with acute or convalescent COVID-19.

V is TRBV29-1 and J is TRBJ1-2; D not certain. The germline gives CDR1 SQVTM, CDR2 ANQGSEA. V lost 3 bases and J 4 bases, leaving 18 bases between the germline ends. This CDR3 is 15 amino acids long. CDR3 sequence (DNA): TGCAGCGTTGATCGGTTCTCGGGGAGCGGCTATGGCTACACCTTC. This sequence encodes CSVDRFSGSGYGYTF.

The table lists this clone with a few counts. This rearrangement joins TRBV20-1 to TRBJ1-5; tentatively, D is TRBD1 (5 bases). The V and J ends lost 3 bases and 6 bases respectively, with 18 bases between them. Germline V gives CDR1 DFQATT, CDR2 SNEGSKA (reference sequence). This CDR3 has 15 residues. For the CDR3, the DNA is TGCAGTGCTAGTGATCAGGGAGGTATCGGTCAGCCCCAGCATTTT. This sequence encodes CSASDQGGIGQPQHF.

The V and J genes are TRBV5-6 and TRBJ2-7, with D perhaps TRBD2 (6 bases). The CDR3 extends over 16 amino acids. Germline V gives CDR1 SGHDT, CDR2 YYEEEE. Trimming pared 0 bases from V and 6 bases from J, leaving 19 bases between. CDR3 in amino acids: CASSLASSRRAGEQYF. CDR3 nucleotide sequence: TGTGCCAGCAGCTTGGCGTCTAGTAGGAGGGCCGGCGAGCAGTACTTC.

The chain carries TRBV2 and TRBJ2-3; weak D call: TRBD2 (7 bases). V lost 3 bases to trimming and J lost 2 bases, with 12 bases between them. CDR1 and CDR2 from the germline V gene are SNHLY and FYNNEI. The CDR3 consists of 15 residues. This CDR3 reads CASSERGTNTDTQYF. The CDR3 coding sequence is TGTGCCAGCAGTGAGAGGGGGACTAACACAGATACGCAGTATTTT.

The CDR3 loop reads CASSEAPGGRNGYTF. In DNA form, the CDR3 reads TGTGCCAGCAGCGAGGCCCCAGGGGGGAGGAATGGCTACACCTTC. The chain employs TRBV7-2 and TRBJ1-2; 7 positions match TRBD1. Germline CDR1 SGHTA, CDR2 FQGNSA. The CDR3 spans 15 residues. The ends lost 5 bases at V and 6 bases at J; junction bases unmatched: 12.

The chain combines TRBV18 with TRBJ2-1; no clear D. V lost 3 bases, J lost 6 bases, and 15 bases lay in between. Germline loops: CDR1 KGHSH, CDR2 LQKENI. There are 15 residues in the CDR3. The CDR3 loop is CASSPPSGMGNEQFF. CDR3 sequence (DNA): TGTGCCAGCTCACCCCCCTCAGGTATGGGCAATGAGCAGTTCTTC. Supplemented by reference TRBV18 and TRBJ2-1, the full variable domain reads NAGVMQNPRHLVRRRGQEARLRCSPMKGHSHVYWYRQLPEEGLKFMVYLQKENIIDESGMPKERFSAEFPKEGPSILRIQQVVRGDSAAYFCASSPPSGMGNEQFFGPGTRLTVL.

V gene TRBV6-1 combines with J gene TRBJ1-4; 8 bases fit TRBD1. J lost 7 bases, V lost 2 bases, and 6 bases had no gene match. The CDR3 extends over 15 amino acids. Looked up from germline, CDR1 is MNHNS and CDR2 is SASEGT. The CDR3 nucleotides read TGTGCCAGCAGTGAAAGGGCAGGGGGCAGTGAAAAACTGTTTTTT. Its protein product is CASSERAGGSEKLFF.

This clone was counted once. The chain combines TRBV11-2 with TRBJ1-5; TRBD1 agrees at 7 bases. V shed 5 bases, J shed 5 bases, and the junction held 3 bases outside the gene matches. The CDR3 runs 13 residues. CDR1 is SGHAT and CDR2 is FQNNGV in the germline V gene. In DNA, the CDR3 is TGTGCCAGCAGCATTACAGGGGATCAGCCCCAGCATTTT. It translates to CASSITGDQPQHF.

The J gene is TRBJ2-1, the V gene TRBV11-2; 10 bases fit TRBD2. Germline CDR1 and CDR2: SGHAT and FQNNGV. The CDR3 spans 15 residues. Trimming cost V 5 bases and J 5 bases; bases outside gene matches: 6. The CDR3, as DNA: TGTGCCAGCAGCCAACTAGCGGGAATGCACAATGAGCAGTTCTTC. The encoded protein is CASSQLAGMHNEQFF.

The chain employs TRBV7-3 and TRBJ2-7; 11 bases fit TRBD2. Unmatched junction bases numbered 7, after V lost 3 bases and J lost 3 bases. The CDR3 is made up of 16 amino acids. Germline V gives CDR1 SGHTA, CDR2 FQGTGA. The CDR3 spells CASSFLAGGSVYEQYV. CDR3 sequence (DNA): TGTGCCAGCAGCTTCTTAGCGGGAGGGTCCGTCTACGAGCAGTACGTC.

The chain combines TRBV18 with TRBJ1-6; 12 nucleotides line up with TRBD1. Trimming took 2 bases from V and 7 from J; bases not matched to a gene: 3. Germline V lookup: CDR1 KGHSH, CDR2 LQKENI. This CDR3 comprises 16 residues. The CDR3 coding sequence is TGTGCCAGCTCACCATTCGGGACAGGGGGCAATTCACCCCTCCACTTT. Translated, it gives CASSPFGTGGNSPLHF.

The chain has TRBV11-2 and TRBJ2-7, with a tentative D call TRBD1 (6 bases). Between the trimmed V and J ends, which lost 1 base and 3 bases, there was a span of 7 bases. The CDR3 length is 13 residues. CDR1 is SGHAT and CDR2 is FQNNGV in the germline V gene. CDR3 sequence reads: CASSLVQGYEQYV. The CDR3, as DNA: TGTGCCAGCAGCTTAGTACAGGGCTACGAGCAGTACGTC.

The genes are TRBV7-2 and TRBJ2-1, with a weak D call TRBD2 (6 bases). CDR1 is SGHTA and CDR2 is FQGNSA in the germline V gene. CDR3 length: 15 residues. The ends were cut back, 5 bases at V and 7 bases at J, with 18 bases in the middle. The CDR3: CASSKSSGEWNEQFF. The CDR3 nucleotides are TGTGCCAGCAGCAAGTCTTCGGGGGAGTGGAATGAGCAGTTCTTC.

This rearrangement joins TRBV30 to TRBJ2-7; 9 positions agree with TRBD2. Trimming cost V 6 bases and J 3 bases; bases outside gene matches: 12. The CDR3 totals 15 residues. Germline loops: CDR1 GTSNPN, CDR2 SVGIG (reference sequence). The CDR3 reads CACSRGGAGGYEQYV. The CDR3 region has the DNA TGTGCCTGCTCCAGGGGAGGAGCGGGGGGCTACGAGCAGTACGTC.

The gene calls are TRBV4-3 and TRBJ2-1, with 10 bases fitting TRBD2. The CDR3 covers 16 residues. With V trimmed by 0 bases and J by 6 bases, 5 bases remained unmatched. Germline loops: CDR1 LGHNA, CDR2 YSLEER. The CDR3 bases are TGCGCCAGCAGCCAAGATATCGAGCGGGAGGGCAATGAGCAGTTCTTC. Its translation: CASSQDIEREGNEQFF.

The chain recombines TRBV7-9 with TRBJ2-3; D unresolved. The CDR3 covers 13 residues. V lost 2 bases and J 6 bases, leaving 9 bases between the germline ends. CDR1 is SEHNR and CDR2 is FQNEAQ in the germline V gene (reference sequence). DNA for the CDR3: TGTGCCAGCAGCTTACCCCTTCCCGATACGCAGTATTTT. Protein product: CASSLPLPDTQYF. Drawing the rest from reference TRBV7-9 and TRBJ2-3, the complete variable domain is DTGVSQNPRHKITKRGQNVTFRCDPISEHNRLYWYRQTLGQGPEFLTYFQNEAQLEKSRLLSDRFSAERPKGSFSTLEIQRTEQGDSAMYLCASSLPLPDTQYFGPGTRLTVL.

As regards this clone: At one of its ends the junction is not consistent with the germline gene, which may arise from a read error. This chain joins TRBV6-1 and TRBJ1-5; maybe TRBD1 (6 bases). The CDR3 is made up of 15 amino acids. From germline, CDR1 is MNHNS and CDR2 SASEGT. CDR3 bases: TGTGCCAGCAGAGAAGGGGGGGGAAGCAATCAGCCCCAGCATTTT. Its translation: CASREGGGSNQPQHF.

The CDR3 here is CASSSLASGSPVYEQYF. The CDR3 bases are TGTGCCAGCAGTTCCCTCGCTAGCGGGAGCCCCGTGTACGAGCAGTACTTC. V and J are TRBV27 and TRBJ2-7, with 10 bases lining up with TRBD2. Germline values: CDR1 MNHEY, CDR2 SMNVEV (reference sequence). CDR3 length: 17 amino acids. The V segment lost 4 bases and the J segment 4 bases; nucleotides outside the gene matches: 13.

The chain links TRBV7-9 to TRBJ2-5; 8 positions match TRBD2. V dropped 3 bases and J dropped 3; count of bases not matched to a gene: 9. In germline, CDR1 is SEHNR, CDR2 FQNEAQ (reference sequence). The CDR3 is 16 amino acids. CDR3 in amino acids: CASSLKAGGVKETQYF. The CDR3 nucleotides are TGTGCCAGCAGCTTGAAGGCGGGAGGAGTTAAAGAGACCCAGTACTTC.